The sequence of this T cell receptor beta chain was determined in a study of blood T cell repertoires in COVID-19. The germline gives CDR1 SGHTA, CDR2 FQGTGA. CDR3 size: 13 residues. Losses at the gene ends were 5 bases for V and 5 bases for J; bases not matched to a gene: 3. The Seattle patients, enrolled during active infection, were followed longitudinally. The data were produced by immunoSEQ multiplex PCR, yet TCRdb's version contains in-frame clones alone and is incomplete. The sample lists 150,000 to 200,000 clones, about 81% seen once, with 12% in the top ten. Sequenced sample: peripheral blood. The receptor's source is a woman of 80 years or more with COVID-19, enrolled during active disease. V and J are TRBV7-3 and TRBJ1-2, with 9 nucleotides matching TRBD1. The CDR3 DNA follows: TGTGCCAGCAGCCTTGACAGGGGGTATGGCTACACCTTC. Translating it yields CASSLDRGYGYTF.